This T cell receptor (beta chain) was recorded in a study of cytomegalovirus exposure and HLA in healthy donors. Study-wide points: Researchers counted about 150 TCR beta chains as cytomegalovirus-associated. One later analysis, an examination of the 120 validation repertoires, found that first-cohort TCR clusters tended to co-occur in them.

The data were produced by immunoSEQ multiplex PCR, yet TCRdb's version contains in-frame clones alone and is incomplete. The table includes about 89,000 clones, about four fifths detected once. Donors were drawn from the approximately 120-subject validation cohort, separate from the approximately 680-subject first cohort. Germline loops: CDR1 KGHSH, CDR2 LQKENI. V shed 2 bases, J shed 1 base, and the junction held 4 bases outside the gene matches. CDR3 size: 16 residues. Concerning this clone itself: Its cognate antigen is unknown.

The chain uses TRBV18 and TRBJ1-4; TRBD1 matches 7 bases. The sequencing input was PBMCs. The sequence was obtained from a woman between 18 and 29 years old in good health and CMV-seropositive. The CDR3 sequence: CASSPWGDRTNEKLFF. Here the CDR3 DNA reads TGTGCCAGCTCACCATGGGGGGACAGAACTAATGAAAAACTGTTTTTT.